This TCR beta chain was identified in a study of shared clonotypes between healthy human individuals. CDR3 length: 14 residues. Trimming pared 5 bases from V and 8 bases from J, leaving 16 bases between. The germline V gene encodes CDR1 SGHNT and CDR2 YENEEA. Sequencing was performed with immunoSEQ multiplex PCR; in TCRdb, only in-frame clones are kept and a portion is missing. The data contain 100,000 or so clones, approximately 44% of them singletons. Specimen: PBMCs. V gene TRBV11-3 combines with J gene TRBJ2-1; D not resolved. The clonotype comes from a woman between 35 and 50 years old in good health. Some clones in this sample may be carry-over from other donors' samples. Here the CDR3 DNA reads TGTGCCAGCAGCCAAAGTCACAATTCTTATGAGCAGTTCTTC. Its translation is CASSQSHNSYEQFF.